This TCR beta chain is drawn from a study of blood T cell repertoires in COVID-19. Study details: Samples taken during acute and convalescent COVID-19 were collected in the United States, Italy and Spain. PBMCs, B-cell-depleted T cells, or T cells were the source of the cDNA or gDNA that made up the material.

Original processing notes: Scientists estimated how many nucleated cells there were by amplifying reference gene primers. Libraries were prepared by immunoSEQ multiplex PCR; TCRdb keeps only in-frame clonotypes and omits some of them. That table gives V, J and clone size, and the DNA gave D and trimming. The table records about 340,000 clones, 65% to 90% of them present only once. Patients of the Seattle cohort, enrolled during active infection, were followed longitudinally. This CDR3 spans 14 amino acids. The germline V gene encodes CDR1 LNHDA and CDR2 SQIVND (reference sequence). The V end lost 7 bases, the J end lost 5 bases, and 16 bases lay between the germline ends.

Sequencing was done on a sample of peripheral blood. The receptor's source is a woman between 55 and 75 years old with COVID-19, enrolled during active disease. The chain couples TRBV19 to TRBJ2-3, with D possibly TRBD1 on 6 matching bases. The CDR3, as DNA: TGTGCCAGTAAGATGGCAGGGGCCGGAGATACGCAGTATTTT. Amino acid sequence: CASKMAGAGDTQYF. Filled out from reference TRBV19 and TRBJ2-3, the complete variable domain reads DGGITQSPKYLFRKEGQNVTLSCEQNLNHDAMYWYRQDPGQGLRLIYYSQIVNDFQKGDIAEGYSVSREKKESFPLTVTSAQKNPTAFYLCASKMAGAGDTQYFGPGTRLTVL.